The sequence of this T cell receptor beta chain was determined in a study of blood T cell repertoires in COVID-19 (TCRdb year 2020). Study-level background: Collaborator samples came from the United States, Italy and Spain and covered acute and convalescent phases of COVID-19. Samples came from the ongoing ImmuneRACE study (first 160 participants) plus 1,254 subjects from 6 global collaborators. The prospective study material was composed of cDNA or gDNA derived from T cells, B-cell-depleted T cells, or PBMCs. HLA class I and class II types, where available, came from metadata supplied by the sample provider rather than from assay-based typing. Subjects who had been exposed to COVID-19, were actively infected with it, or had recovered from it provided the deeply sampled blood TCRbeta repertoires that made up the dataset. The repertoires were released in a freely available public database intended as a resource for research on the immune response to SARS-CoV-2. Nearly every sample came with metadata listing a de-identified subject ID, COVID-19 status, age in years and sex. Overall results and qualifications from the work: Clinical and demographic metadata were provided uncurated, with the amount varying by source and participant.

TCRbeta CDR3 regions were amplified from genomic DNA using the immunoSEQ Assay, a bias-controlled multiplex PCR. Under the source paper's analysis protocol: The number of nucleated cells in each sample was estimated by amplification of reference gene primers within the assay. Sequence reads were collapsed and filtered to measure the absolute abundance of every unique TCRbeta CDR3 rearrangement. Productive Simpson clonality was computed per sample as the square root of Simpson's diversity index over productive rearrangements. The immuneACCESS repertoire file appears here via TCRdb, limited to in-frame rearrangements. These files lack a portion of the clones; in checked studies, under half of the deficit traces to unresolved V genes, and the cause of the others is not known. V, J and clone size derive from that table, while D and trimming were established from the DNA sequence. The sample includes 70,000 to 75,000 clones, with roughly 90% observed a single time. In total, the top ten clones hold about a tenth of the sample.

Concerning this clone: Its antigen remains unidentified. No base quality information exists; no much larger clone differs at one position.

Collaborating institutions collected whole blood in K2EDTA tubes following their own protocols. For TCRbeta analysis, collaborator samples were shipped as frozen whole blood, as isolated PBMCs, or as DNA extracted from either sample type. The sequence was collected from a human donor in a cohort sampled during active COVID-19. Sequences were obtained from peripheral blood.

The nucleotide sequence is TGTGCCAGCAGCCCCGTGGTAGTCCATAACTCCTACGAGCAGTACTTC. This encodes CASSPVVVHNSYEQYF. The chain couples TRBV28 to TRBJ2-7; no D segment can be confidently identified. Based on the germline V gene, the CDR1 and CDR2 sequences are MDHEN and SYDVKM. CDR3 length: 16 amino acids, cysteine to phenylalanine. CDR3 DNA is the only sequence kept; it has 48 bases, read in frame from the first base. Deletion took 6 bases off V and 0 bases off J, with a span of 18 bases between the germline ends.